The 12 T cell receptor beta chains in this list originate from one sample, sequenced in a study of human T cells and chemical hapten exposure. Each CDR3 protein is one row after TCRdb ran MiXCR on the RACE reads. Of some 53,000 distinct CDR3 sequences in the sample, approximately 10% were seen once. As to time point: patch test 1, 2 weeks after DPC sensitization. Treatment specified: therapeutic diphenylcyclopropenone sensitization with weekly scalp DPC. Sequencing started from total RNA isolated from unfractionated whole blood. Sequenced here: whole blood, sampled in connection with sensitization to the hapten diphenylcyclopropenone (DPC). The receptors shown here come from a woman in her thirties or forties with alopecia areata. Some clones in this sample may be carry-over from other donors' samples.

V is TRBV19 and J is TRBJ2-1, with TRBD1 matching over 7 bases. Looked up from germline, CDR1 is LNHDA and CDR2 is SQIVND (reference sequence). The ends lost 3 bases at V and 4 bases at J; junction bases unmatched: 6. CDR3 length equals 15 residues. CDR3 nucleotide sequence: TGTGCCAGTAGTATTAGCTCGACAGGGTACAATGAGCAGTTCTTC. Protein: CASSISSTGYNEQFF. Drawing the rest from reference TRBV19 and TRBJ2-1, the complete variable domain is DGGITQSPKYLFRKEGQNVTLSCEQNLNHDAMYWYRQDPGQGLRLIYYSQIVNDFQKGDIAEGYSVSREKKESFPLTVTSAQKNPTAFYLCASSISSTGYNEQFFGPGTRLTVL.

This clonotype was detected only a few times. The V and J genes are TRBV11-3 and TRBJ1-6, with TRBD1 as a possible D gene (6 bases). The CDR3 contains 13 residues. Germline V gene data show CDR1 as SGHNT and CDR2 as YENEEA. V lost 8 bases, J lost 7 bases, and 12 bases lay in between. CDR3 nucleotide sequence: TGTGCCAGCCGGGGACAACCAAATTCACCCCTCCACTTT. This translates into CASRGQPNSPLHF.

The chain recombines TRBV11-2 with TRBJ2-7; D is perhaps TRBD1 (6 bases). This CDR3 is 14 amino acids long. The germline gives CDR1 SGHAT, CDR2 FQNNGV. V lost 5 bases, J lost 2 bases, and 13 bases lay in between. The CDR3 DNA follows: TGTGCCAGCAGCCCAGGGGCTGGTCCCTACGAGCAGTACTTC. Amino acids: CASSPGAGPYEQYF.

This clonotype was counted between two and nine times. The V and J genes are TRBV7-9 and TRBJ1-4; D may be TRBD1 (5 bases). The V end lost 4 bases, the J end lost 3 bases, and 12 bases lay between the germline ends. This CDR3 contains 15 residues. The V gene's germline CDR1 is SEHNR and CDR2 FQNEAQ (reference sequence). DNA for the CDR3: TGTGCCAGCAGCTCACCCGGGGCGGCTAATGAAAAACTGTTTTTT. Encoded protein: CASSSPGAANEKLFF.

This clonotype was seen ten or more times. The chain is built from TRBV11-2 and TRBJ1-4, with TRBD1 as a possible D gene (6 bases). CDR1 is SGHAT and CDR2 is FQNNGV in the germline V gene. The CDR3 has 14 amino acids. The V gene lost 5 bases and the J gene lost 4 bases, with 11 bases spanning the gap. CDR3 nucleotides: TGTGCCAGCAGCCAGGGACAATTTAATGAAAAACTGTTTTTT. This sequence encodes CASSQGQFNEKLFF.

This clonotype has ten or more counts. The gene calls are TRBV28 and TRBJ1-1; unclear D gene. Per the germline V gene, CDR1 is MDHEN and CDR2 is SYDVKM. CDR3 length: 10 amino acids. The V gene lost 10 bases and the J gene lost 4 bases, with 7 bases spanning the gap. The CDR3 nucleotides read TGTGCCACCGAGGCCACTGAAGCTTTCTTT. This encodes CATEATEAFF.

This clonotype came up many times. This sequence joins TRBV24-1 and TRBJ2-2, with D possibly TRBD2 on 6 matching bases. Germline CDR1 reads KGHDR; CDR2 reads SFDVKD. Between the trimmed V and J ends, which lost 3 bases and 5 bases, there was a span of 18 bases. The CDR3 length is 17 residues. In nucleotides, the CDR3 is TGTGCCACCAGTGATATAAGCGGAGGGATCGCGACCGGGGAGCTGTTTTTT. Translation gives CATSDISGGIATGELFF.

V gene TRBV18 combines with J gene TRBJ2-1; 8 nucleotides line up with TRBD1. The CDR3 has 14 residues. CDR1 is KGHSH and CDR2 is LQKENI in the germline V gene. The J segment lost 7 bases and the V segment lost 4 bases, leaving 6 bases of the junction unmatched. In DNA form, the CDR3 reads TGTGCCAGCTCACTTTGGACAGGGAAGAATGAGCAGTTCTTC. It yields the protein CASSLWTGKNEQFF.

The table lists this clonotype with a few counts. V usage is TRBV21-1 and J usage is TRBJ2-7; the tabulated D call, TRBD2, remains unverified against the DNA. TRBV21-1 is reported as a pseudogene. CDR3 length: 14 amino acids. This CDR3 is CASSSAAMGGEQYF. The CDR3 DNA follows: TGTGCCAGCAGCAGCGCGGCGATGGGAGGCGAGCAGTACTTC.

This clonotype was seen ten or more times. The chain employs TRBV20-1 and TRBJ2-3; D remains unclear. Trimming stripped 6 bases from V and 2 bases from J, with 12 bases between. Germline V gene sequence: CDR1 DFQATT, CDR2 SNEGSKA (reference sequence). The CDR3 contains 13 residues. CDR3 amino acids: CSAPVRPTDTQYF. CDR3 in DNA: TGCAGTGCCCCAGTGAGGCCCACAGATACGCAGTATTTT.

This clonotype was recorded many times. The rearrangement links TRBV28 to TRBJ1-5; tentative D call: TRBD1 (5 bases). The V and J ends lost 6 bases and 5 bases respectively, with 26 bases between them. There are 18 residues in the CDR3. Germline V gene sequence: CDR1 MDHEN, CDR2 SYDVKM. The CDR3 loop reads CASSFDRRLPQGDQPQHF. CDR3 bases: TGTGCCAGCAGCTTTGACCGTCGGCTCCCCCAGGGTGATCAGCCCCAGCATTTT.

This clonotype has just a few counts. This chain links TRBV7-8 with TRBJ2-3; the D gene could be TRBD1 or TRBD2 (5 bases each). V was clipped by 5 bases and J by 0 bases, with 24 bases between them. Germline CDR1 SGHVS, CDR2 FQNEAQ. The length of the CDR3 is 19 residues. CDR3 residues: CASSAPSAGARSSTDTQYF. DNA of the CDR3: TGTGCCAGCAGCGCCCCATCAGCCGGGGCCCGCTCTAGCACAGATACGCAGTATTTT.